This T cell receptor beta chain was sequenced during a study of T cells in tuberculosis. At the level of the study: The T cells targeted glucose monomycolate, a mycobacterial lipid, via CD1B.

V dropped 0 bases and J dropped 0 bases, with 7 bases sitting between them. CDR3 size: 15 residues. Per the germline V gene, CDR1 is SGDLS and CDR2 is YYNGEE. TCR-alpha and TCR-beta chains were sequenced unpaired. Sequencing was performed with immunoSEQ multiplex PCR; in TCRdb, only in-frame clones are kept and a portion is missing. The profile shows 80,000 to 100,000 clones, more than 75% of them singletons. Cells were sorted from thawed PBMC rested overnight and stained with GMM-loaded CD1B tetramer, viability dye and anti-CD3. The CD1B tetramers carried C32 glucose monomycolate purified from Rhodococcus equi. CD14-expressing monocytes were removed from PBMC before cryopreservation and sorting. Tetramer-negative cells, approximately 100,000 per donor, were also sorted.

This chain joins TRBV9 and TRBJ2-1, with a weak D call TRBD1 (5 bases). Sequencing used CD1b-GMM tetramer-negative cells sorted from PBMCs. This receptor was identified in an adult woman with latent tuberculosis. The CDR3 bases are TGTGCCAGCAGCGTAGGCCAGGGCTCCTACAATGAGCAGTTCTTC. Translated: CASSVGQGSYNEQFF.